These 5 T cell receptor beta chains originate from one sample sequenced in a study of monozygotic twins with inflammatory bowel disease (dated 2019 in TCRdb). Library creation used 5' RACE. These reads were obtained on an Illumina HiSeq 2500. Through TCRdb reprocessing, the reads give one entry per CDR3 protein sequence; DNA is omitted. The sample's table lists a count of under 130,000 distinct CDR3 sequences. Around 1.9% of the sample rests with the top ten. Material: blood. These receptors were taken from a human donor with ulcerative colitis or Crohn's disease, or a healthy co-twin of an affected twin (not recorded which).

CDR3 residues: CSAEAGLRTLKFSYEQYF. The gene calls are TRBV20-1 and TRBJ2-7; with no DNA, the TCRdb D assignment of TRBD2 cannot be verified. The length of the CDR3 is 18 residues. Germline CDR1 DFQATT, CDR2 SNEGSKA (reference sequence).

The chain employs TRBV7-2 and TRBJ2-7; TCRdb's D call of TRBD1 is untestable without DNA. The germline V gene encodes CDR1 SGHTA and CDR2 FQGNSA. The CDR3 extends over 16 amino acids. CDR3 region: CASSLGGQGKTYEQYF.

The chain uses TRBV5-1 and TRBJ2-5; TCRdb's D call of TRBD2 is untestable without DNA. From germline, CDR1 is SGHRS and CDR2 YFSETQ. The CDR3 length is 15 residues. The CDR3 loop reads CASTLTAEIQETQYF.

The J gene is TRBJ1-1, the V gene TRBV5-1; absent DNA, TCRdb's TRBD1 call cannot be checked. The CDR3 runs to 15 residues. The germline V gene has CDR1 SGHRS and CDR2 YFSETQ. CDR3 protein: CASSPTLTGSTEAFF.

The chain recombines TRBV6-1 with TRBJ2-2; TCRdb's D gene call, TRBD1, goes unchecked for lack of DNA. CDR1 is MNHNS, CDR2 SASEGT, per germline. The CDR3 runs to 16 residues. The CDR3 sequence: CASSKTGGEVTGELFF.